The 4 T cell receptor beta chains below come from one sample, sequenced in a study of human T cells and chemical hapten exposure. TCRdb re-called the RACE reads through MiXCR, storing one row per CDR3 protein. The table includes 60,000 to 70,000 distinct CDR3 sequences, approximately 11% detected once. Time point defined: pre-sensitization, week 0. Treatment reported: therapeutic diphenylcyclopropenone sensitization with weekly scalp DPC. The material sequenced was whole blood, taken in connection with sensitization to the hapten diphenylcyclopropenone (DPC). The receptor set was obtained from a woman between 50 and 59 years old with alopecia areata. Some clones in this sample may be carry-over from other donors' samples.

CDR3 in amino acids: CASSRQGRDSPLHF. The CDR3 nucleotides are TGTGCCAGCAGTCGACAGGGTCGAGATTCACCCCTCCACTTT. The gene calls are TRBV12-3 or TRBV12-4 and TRBJ1-6; 7 nucleotides line up with TRBD1. V trimming: 5 bases; J trimming: 8 bases; junction bases outside the gene matches: 6. This CDR3 has 14 residues.

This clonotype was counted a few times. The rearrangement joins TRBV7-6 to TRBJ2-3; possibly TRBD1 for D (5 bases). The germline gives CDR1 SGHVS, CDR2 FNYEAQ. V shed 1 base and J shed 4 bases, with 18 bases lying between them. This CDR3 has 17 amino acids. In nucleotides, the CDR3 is TGTGCCAGCAGCTTAGTGCTCAGGGTCAGGGCGGCAGATACGCAGTATTTT. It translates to CASSLVLRVRAADTQYF.

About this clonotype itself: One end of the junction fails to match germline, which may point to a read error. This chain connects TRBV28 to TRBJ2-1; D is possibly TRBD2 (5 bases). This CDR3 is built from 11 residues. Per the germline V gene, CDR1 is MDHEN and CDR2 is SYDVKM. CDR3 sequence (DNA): TGTGCCAGTGCAGAACTAGTTCTGAGGATCTTC. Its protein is CASAELVLRIF.

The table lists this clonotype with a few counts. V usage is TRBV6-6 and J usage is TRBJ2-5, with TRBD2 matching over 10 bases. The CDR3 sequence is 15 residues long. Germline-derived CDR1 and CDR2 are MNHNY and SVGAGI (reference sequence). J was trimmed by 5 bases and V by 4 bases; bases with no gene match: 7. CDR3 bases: TGTGCCAGCAGTTTCCCCGCTAGCGGGAGTGAGACCCAGTACTTC. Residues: CASSFPASGSETQYF.